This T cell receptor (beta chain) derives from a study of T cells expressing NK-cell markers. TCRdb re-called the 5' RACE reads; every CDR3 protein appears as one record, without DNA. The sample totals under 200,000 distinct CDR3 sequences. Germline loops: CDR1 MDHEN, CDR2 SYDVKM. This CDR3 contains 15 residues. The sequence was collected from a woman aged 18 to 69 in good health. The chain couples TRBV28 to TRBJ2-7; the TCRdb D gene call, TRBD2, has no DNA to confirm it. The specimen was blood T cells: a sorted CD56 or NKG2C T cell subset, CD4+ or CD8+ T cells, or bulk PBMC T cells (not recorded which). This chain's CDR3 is CASSPFAAGGDEQYF.